This T cell receptor beta chain was sequenced for a study of shared clonotypes between healthy human individuals. The study's findings and limits: Clonotype sharing levels among donors were expected to vary with sequencing depth. Incomplete sequencing of sorted subsets was indicated by rarefaction despite large depth.

Notes on this clone: What it binds is unknown. The limits of the CDR3 on the DNA are not certain, so only TCRdb's listed CDR3 is given.

Germline V gene lookup returns CDR1 SGHTA and CDR2 FQGNSA. The CDR3 sequence runs 14 residues, both termini included. TCRdb keeps only in-frame clones here, not all; method: immunoSEQ multiplex PCR. Here the sample spans 500,000 to 550,000 clones, approximately 94% being singletons. Sequenced: naive CD4+ T cells sorted from blood. The subset denotes: CD45RA+ positively selected. The rearrangement links TRBV7-2 to TRBJ1-1; the table gives TRBD1 as D, unverified against the DNA. This TCR was sampled from a woman in her twenties or thirties in good health. The CDR3 protein is CASSLVFGPGEAFF.